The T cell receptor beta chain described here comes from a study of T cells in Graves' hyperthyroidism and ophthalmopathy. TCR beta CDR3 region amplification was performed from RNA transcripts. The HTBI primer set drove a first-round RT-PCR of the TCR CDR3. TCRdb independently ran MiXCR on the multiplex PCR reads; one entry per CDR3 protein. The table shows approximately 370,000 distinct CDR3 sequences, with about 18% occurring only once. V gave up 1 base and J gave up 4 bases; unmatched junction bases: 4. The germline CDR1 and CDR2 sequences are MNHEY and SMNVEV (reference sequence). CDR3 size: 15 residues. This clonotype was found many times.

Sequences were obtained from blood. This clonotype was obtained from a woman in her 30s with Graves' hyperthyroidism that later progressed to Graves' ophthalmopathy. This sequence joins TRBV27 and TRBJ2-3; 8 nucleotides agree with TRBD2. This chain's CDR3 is CASSLFAGGPDTQYF. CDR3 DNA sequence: TGTGCCAGCAGTTTATTCGCGGGAGGACCAGATACGCAGTATTTT.